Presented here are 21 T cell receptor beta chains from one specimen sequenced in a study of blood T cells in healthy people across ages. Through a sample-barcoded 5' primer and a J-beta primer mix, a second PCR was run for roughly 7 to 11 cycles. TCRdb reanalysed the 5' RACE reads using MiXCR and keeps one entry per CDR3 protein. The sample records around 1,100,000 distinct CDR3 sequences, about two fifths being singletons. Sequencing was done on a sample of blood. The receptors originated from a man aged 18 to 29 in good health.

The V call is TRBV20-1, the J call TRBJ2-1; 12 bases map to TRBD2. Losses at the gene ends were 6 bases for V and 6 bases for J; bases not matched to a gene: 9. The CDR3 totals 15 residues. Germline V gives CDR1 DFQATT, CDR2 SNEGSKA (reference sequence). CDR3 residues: CSAGAGLAGSNEQFF. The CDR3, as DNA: TGCAGTGCAGGCGCCGGACTAGCGGGGTCCAATGAGCAGTTCTTC.

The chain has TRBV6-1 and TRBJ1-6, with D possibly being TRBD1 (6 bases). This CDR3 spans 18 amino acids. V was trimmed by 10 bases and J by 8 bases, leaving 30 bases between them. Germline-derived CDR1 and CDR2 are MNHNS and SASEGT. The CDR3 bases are TGTGCCACCGAGACGTCCCACACAGGGCAGGGGAGTGATTCACCCCTCCACTTT. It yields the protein CATETSHTGQGSDSPLHF.

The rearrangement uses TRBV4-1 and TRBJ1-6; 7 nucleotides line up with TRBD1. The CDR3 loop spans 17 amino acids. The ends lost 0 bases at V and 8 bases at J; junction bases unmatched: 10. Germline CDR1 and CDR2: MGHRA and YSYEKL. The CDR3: CASSQDPDREWDSPLHF. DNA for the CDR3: TGCGCCAGCAGCCAAGACCCCGACAGGGAATGGGATTCACCCCTCCACTTT.

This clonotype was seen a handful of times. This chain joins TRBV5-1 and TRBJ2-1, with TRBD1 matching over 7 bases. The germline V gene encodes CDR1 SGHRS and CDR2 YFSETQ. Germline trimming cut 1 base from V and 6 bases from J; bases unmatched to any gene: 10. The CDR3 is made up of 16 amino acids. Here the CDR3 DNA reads TGCGCCAGCAGCTTGAGGGGACAGAACCCTTTCAATGAGCAGTTCTTC. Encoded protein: CASSLRGQNPFNEQFF.

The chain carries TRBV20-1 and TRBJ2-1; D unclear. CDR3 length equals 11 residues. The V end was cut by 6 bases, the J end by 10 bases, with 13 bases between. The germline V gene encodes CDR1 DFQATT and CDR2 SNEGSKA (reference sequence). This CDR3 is CSANPTGEQFF. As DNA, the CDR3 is TGCAGTGCCAACCCCACGGGCGAGCAGTTCTTC.

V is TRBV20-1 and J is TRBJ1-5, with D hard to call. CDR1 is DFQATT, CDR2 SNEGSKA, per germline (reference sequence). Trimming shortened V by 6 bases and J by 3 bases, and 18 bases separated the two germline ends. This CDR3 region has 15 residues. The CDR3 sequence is CSAEDGGEPNQPQHF. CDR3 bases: TGCAGTGCCGAGGATGGTGGGGAGCCCAATCAGCCCCAGCATTTT.

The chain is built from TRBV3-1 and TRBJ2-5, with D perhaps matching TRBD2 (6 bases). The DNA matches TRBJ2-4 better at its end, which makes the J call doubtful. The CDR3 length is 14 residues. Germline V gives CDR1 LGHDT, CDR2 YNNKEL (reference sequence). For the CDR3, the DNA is TGTGCCAGCAGCCCCGGGGGTTCCCTAAACATTCAGTACTTC. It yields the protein CASSPGGSLNIQYF.

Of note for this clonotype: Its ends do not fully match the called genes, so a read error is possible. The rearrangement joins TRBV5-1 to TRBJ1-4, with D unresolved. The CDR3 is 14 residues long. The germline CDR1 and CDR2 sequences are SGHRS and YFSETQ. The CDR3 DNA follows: TGCGCCAGCAGTTTGGACGGAATAGAGGAAAAACTGTTTTTT. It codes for CASSLDGIEEKLFF.

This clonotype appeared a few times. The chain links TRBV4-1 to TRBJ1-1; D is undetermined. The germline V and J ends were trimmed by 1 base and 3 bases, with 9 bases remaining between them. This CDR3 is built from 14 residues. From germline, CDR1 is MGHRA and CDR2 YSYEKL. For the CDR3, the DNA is TGCGCCAGCAGCCAAGGGGGTGGGGACACTGAAGCTTTCTTT. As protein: CASSQGGGDTEAFF.

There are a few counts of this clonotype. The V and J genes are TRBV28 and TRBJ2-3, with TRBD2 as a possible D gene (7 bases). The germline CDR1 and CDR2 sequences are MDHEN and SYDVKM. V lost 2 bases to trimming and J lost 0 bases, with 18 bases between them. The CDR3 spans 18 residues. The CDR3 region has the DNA TGTGCCAGCAGTTTAGCCGGCGGGGGCATACGAAGCACAGATACGCAGTATTTT. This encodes CASSLAGGGIRSTDTQYF.

For the CDR3, the DNA is TGTGCCAGCAGCTTCGTTCTTATGAACACTGAAGCTTTCTTT. This sequence encodes CASSFVLMNTEAFF. The rearrangement links TRBV7-2 to TRBJ1-1, with D unresolved. This CDR3 has 14 amino acids. Germline-derived CDR1 and CDR2 are SGHTA and FQGNSA. Trimming shortened V by 3 bases and J by 0 bases, and 8 bases separated the two germline ends.

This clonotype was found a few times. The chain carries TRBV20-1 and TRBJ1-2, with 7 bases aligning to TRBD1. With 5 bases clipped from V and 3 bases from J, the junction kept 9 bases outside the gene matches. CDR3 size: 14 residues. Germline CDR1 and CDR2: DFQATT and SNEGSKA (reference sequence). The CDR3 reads CSARSFRGDYGYTF. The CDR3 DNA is TGCAGTGCTCGGAGTTTCAGGGGGGACTATGGCTACACCTTC.

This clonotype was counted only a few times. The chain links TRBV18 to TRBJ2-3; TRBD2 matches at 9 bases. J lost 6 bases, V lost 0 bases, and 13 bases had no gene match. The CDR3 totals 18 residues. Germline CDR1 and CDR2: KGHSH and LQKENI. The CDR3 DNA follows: TGTGCCAGCTCACCACCGATGGGTAGCGGGGGATTCCGTGATACGCAGTATTTT. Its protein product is CASSPPMGSGGFRDTQYF.

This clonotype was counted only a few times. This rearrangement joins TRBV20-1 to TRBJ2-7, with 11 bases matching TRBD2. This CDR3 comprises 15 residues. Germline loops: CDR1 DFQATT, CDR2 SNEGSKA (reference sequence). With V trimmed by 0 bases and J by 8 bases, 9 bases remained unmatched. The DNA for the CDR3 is TGCAGTGCTAGAGATCACGCTAGCGGGGGGCCTCAGCAGTACTTC. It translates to CSARDHASGGPQQYF.

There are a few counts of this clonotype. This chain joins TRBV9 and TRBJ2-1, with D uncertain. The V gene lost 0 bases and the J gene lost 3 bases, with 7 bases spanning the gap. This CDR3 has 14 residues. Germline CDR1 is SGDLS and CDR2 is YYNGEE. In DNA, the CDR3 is TGTGCCAGCAGCGTAGACGGAAACTACAATGAGCAGTTCTTC. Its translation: CASSVDGNYNEQFF.

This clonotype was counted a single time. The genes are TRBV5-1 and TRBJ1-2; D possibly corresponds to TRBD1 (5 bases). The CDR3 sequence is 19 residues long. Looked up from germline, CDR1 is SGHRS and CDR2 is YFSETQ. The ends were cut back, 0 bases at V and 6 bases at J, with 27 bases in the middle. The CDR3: CASSLDALGTILPGDGYTF. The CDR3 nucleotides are TGCGCCAGCAGCTTGGATGCATTGGGGACGATACTCCCCGGGGATGGCTACACCTTC.

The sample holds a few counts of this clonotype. The CDR3 loop reads CASSLRSAGHNEKLFF. CDR3 DNA sequence: TGTGCCAGCAGTTTACGGTCGGCTGGGCATAATGAAAAACTGTTTTTT. This chain uses TRBV27 with TRBJ1-4; D not certain. There are 16 residues in the CDR3. Trimming left V 2 bases short and J 4 bases short, with 14 bases between. Per the germline V gene, CDR1 is MNHEY and CDR2 is SMNVEV (reference sequence).

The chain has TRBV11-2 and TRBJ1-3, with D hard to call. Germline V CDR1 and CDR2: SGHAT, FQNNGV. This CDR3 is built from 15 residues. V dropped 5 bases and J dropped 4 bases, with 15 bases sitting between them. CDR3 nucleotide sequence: TGTGCCAGCAGCCCTCTAGTTGGATCAGGAAACACCATATATTTT. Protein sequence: CASSPLVGSGNTIYF. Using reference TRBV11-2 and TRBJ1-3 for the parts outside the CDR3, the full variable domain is EAGVAQSPRYKIIEKRQSVAFWCNPISGHATLYWYQQILGQGPKLLIQFQNNGVVDDSQLPKDRFSAERLKGVDSTLKIQPAKLEDSAVYLCASSPLVGSGNTIYFGEGSWLTVV.

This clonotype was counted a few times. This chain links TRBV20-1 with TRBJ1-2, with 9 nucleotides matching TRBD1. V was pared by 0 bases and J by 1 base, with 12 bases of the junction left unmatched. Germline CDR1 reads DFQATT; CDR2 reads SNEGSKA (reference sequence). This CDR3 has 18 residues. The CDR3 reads CSARDERDRVLVNYGYTF. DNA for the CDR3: TGCAGTGCTAGAGATGAACGGGACAGGGTACTGGTTAACTATGGCTACACCTTC.

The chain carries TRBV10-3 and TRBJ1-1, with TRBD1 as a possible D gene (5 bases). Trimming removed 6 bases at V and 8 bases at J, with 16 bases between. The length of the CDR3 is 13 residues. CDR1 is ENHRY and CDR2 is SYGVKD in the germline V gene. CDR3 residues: CAIRISRGKEAFF. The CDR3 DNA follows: TGTGCCATCAGAATATCACGGGGGAAGGAAGCTTTCTTT.

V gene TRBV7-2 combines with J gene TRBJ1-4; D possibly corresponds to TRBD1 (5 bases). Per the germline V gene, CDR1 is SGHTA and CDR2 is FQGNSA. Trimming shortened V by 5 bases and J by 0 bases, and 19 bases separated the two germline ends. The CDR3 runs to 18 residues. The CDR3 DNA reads TGTGCCAGCAGCCAAGGGACGGGGTACGATGCAACTAATGAAAAACTGTTTTTT. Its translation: CASSQGTGYDATNEKLFF.